This T cell receptor (beta chain) appears in the sequencing data of a study of blood T cell repertoires in COVID-19. For the study at large: Both acute and convalescent COVID-19 samples were obtained from the United States, Italy and Spain. T cells, B-cell-depleted T cells, or PBMCs provided the cDNA or gDNA that served as material.

Per the study methods: Estimation of nucleated cell counts was performed using reference gene primer amplification. Clones were sequenced by immunoSEQ multiplex PCR, and TCRdb holds only the in-frame ones, with some missing. That table supplies the V and J calls and clone size; D and trimming were determined from the DNA. The sample carries 78,000 or so clones, around 79% recorded once. V dropped 3 bases and J dropped 8 bases, with 17 bases sitting between them. CDR1 and CDR2 from the germline V gene are SGDLS and YYNGEE. CDR3 length equals 14 residues. The origin of this receptor is an elderly man with acute or convalescent COVID-19. The chain combines TRBV9 with TRBJ1-2; no firm D call. The sample consisted of peripheral blood. CDR3 residues: CASSEGNTPGGYTF. In DNA, the CDR3 is TGTGCCAGCAGCGAGGGTAACACCCCGGGAGGCTACACCTTC.